This is a list of T cell receptor beta chains from one sample in a study of chemoradiotherapy in HPV16-positive cancers. Assay used: immunoSEQ multiplex PCR; TCRdb lists only in-frame clones, some missing. There are 450 to 600 clones in the sample; 70% to 85% occur only once, and less than 15% lies in the top ten. The specimen comprised tumor tissue, sampled from a patient who underwent chemoradiotherapy. Source of these receptors: a human donor with HPV-associated anogenital cancer. Both conserved end residues are part of each CDR3. A D gene is named only where the DNA matches it firmly. Only some rows state a clone size, as once, few, many or a class for expanded clones.

CDR3,DNA,size,D,V,J
CASSVALGRNTDTQYF,TGTGCCAGCAGCGTAGCGCTCGGGAGAAACACAGATACGCAGTATTTT,NA,NA,TRBV9,TRBJ2-3
CASSGTSGYSTDTQYF,TGTGCCAGCAGCGGGACTAGCGGATATAGCACAGATACGCAGTATTTT,NA,TRBD2,TRBV28,TRBJ2-3
CASRRSPRETQYF,TGTGCCAGTAGGAGGAGCCCCCGGGAGACCCAGTACTTC,NA,NA,TRBV19,TRBJ2-5
CAISEVLDDNYGYTF,TGTGCCATCAGTGAGGTACTAGACGATAACTATGGCTACACCTTC,few,NA,TRBV10-3,TRBJ1-2
CASNNANTEAFF,TGTGCCAGCAATAACGCGAACACTGAAGCTTTCTTT,NA,NA,TRBV28,TRBJ1-1
CSARGGVAAFF,TGCAGTGCTAGGGGGGGCGTCGCAGCTTTCTTT,NA,NA,TRBV20-1,TRBJ1-1
CASSTYRVANTEAFF,TGTGCCAGCAGCACGTACAGGGTAGCGAACACTGAAGCTTTCTTT,NA,NA,TRBV5-6,TRBJ1-1
CASSGRTVGSNQPQHF,TGTGCCAGCAGTGGAAGGACCGTCGGAAGCAATCAGCCCCAGCATTTT,NA,NA,TRBV2,TRBJ1-5
CASSLKGAGNTIYF,TGTGCCAGCAGCTTAAAGGGGGCTGGAAACACCATATATTTT,once,NA,TRBV5-4,TRBJ1-3
CASSLITPYYGYTF,TGTGCCAGCAGCTTAATTACACCTTACTATGGCTACACCTTC,few,NA,TRBV7-2,TRBJ1-2
CSVTSGNYNEQFF,TGCAGCGTTACTAGCGGGAACTACAATGAGCAGTTCTTC,NA,TRBD2,TRBV29-1,TRBJ2-1
CTSQSRANVLTF,TGCACCAGCCAAAGTCGGGCCAACGTCCTGACTTTC,NA,NA,TRBV1,TRBJ2-6
CSVADSTYEQYF,TGCAGCGTCGCCGACAGTACCTACGAGCAGTACTTC,NA,NA,TRBV29-1,TRBJ2-7
CASSLDSGAEYNEQFF,TGTGCCAGCAGCTTGGACTCAGGGGCAGAGTACAATGAGCAGTTCTTC,few,NA,TRBV7-3,TRBJ2-1
CSAILKTQYF,TGCAGTGCTATCCTCAAGACCCAGTACTTC,NA,NA,TRBV20-1,TRBJ2-5
CASTQVRTPDGGSNQPQHF,TGTGCCAGTACCCAAGTCCGGACACCCGATGGGGGTAGCAATCAGCCCCAGCATTTT,NA,NA,TRBV19,TRBJ1-5
CASSAGRTPISDTQYF,TGTGCCAGCAGTGCCGGACGGACCCCTATATCAGATACGCAGTATTTT,NA,NA,TRBV6-1,TRBJ2-3
CASSLVRTSGRTGETQYF,TGCGCCAGCAGCTTGGTAAGAACTAGCGGGAGGACCGGAGAGACCCAGTACTTC,NA,TRBD2,TRBV5-1,TRBJ2-5
CASKRAGSWETQYF,TGCGCCAGCAAAAGAGCGGGATCCTGGGAGACCCAGTACTTC,NA,TRBD2,TRBV23-1,TRBJ2-5
CASSFPRDRAYEQYF,TGTGCCAGCAGTTTCCCCCGCGACAGGGCGTACGAGCAGTACTTC,NA,TRBD1,TRBV28,TRBJ2-7
CASNPRGDLPGNEQFF,TGTGCCAGCAACCCGCGGGGGGATCTTCCCGGCAATGAGCAGTTCTTC,NA,TRBD2,TRBV7-9,TRBJ2-1
CASSREGGRDTEAFF,TGCGCCAGCAGCCGTGAGGGAGGTAGGGACACTGAAGCTTTCTTT,few,NA,TRBV4-1,TRBJ1-1
CASSLGGDTQYF,TGTGCCAGCAGTTTGGGGGGGGATACGCAGTATTTT,NA,TRBD2,TRBV27,TRBJ2-3
CASSEVGGSGDTQYF,TGTGCCAGCAGTGAAGTAGGGGGGTCTGGCGATACGCAGTATTTT,once,NA,TRBV6-1,TRBJ2-3
CASSSTNNQVNLYGYTF,TGTGCCAGCAGTTCGACCAACAATCAGGTTAACCTCTATGGCTACACCTTC,NA,NA,TRBV27,TRBJ1-2
CASSLDSRQGAWETQYF,TGTGCCAGCAGCTTAGATTCCCGACAGGGGGCATGGGAGACCCAGTACTTC,few,TRBD1,TRBV11-3,TRBJ2-5